The entry below describes one T cell receptor (beta chain). In its sample, this clone was seen a few times. Its antigen specificity is not known. Per-base quality was not reported, and no clone a single base away is much larger than it. Selection of patients required sufficient residual fresh-frozen tumor tissue and over two years of available survival data. Molecular status otherwise varied across the glioblastoma patients, but none of them carried an isocitrate dehydrogenase mutation. PBMC collection took place before vaccination, two weeks after the third vaccination, and at tumor progression if progression occurred. The Qiagen DNeasy Blood extraction Kit was used for extraction of genomic DNA. The data are from a study of glioma-infiltrating T cells after dendritic cell vaccination (dated by TCRdb to the mid-2010s). For the study in its entirety: The cohort included roughly 15 glioblastoma patients drawn from Phase I and II dendritic cell vaccination trials, of whom 9 were newly diagnosed and 6 had recurrent disease. Between 2003 and 2012, patients were given autologous tumor lysate-pulsed dendritic cell vaccination. To make the vaccine, monocyte-derived dendritic cells were cultured for 7 to 8 days with IL-4 and GM-CSF and then pulsed overnight with autologous tumor lysate. Three intradermal dendritic cell vaccine injections were administered to patients at biweekly intervals in the arm below the axilla. Tumor-infiltrating lymphocyte content was quantified and tumor and blood repertoires were compared in dendritic cell-vaccinated glioblastoma patients by deep sequencing of TCR beta CDR3 regions. Survival after dendritic cell vaccination was correlated with TCR sequencing metrics such as TIL content and the overlap between tumor and blood repertoires. Study-wide findings and limitations: The response model built on TCR overlap across three groups was characterized as speculative, with prospective validation still needed. No direct relationship between TCR clonality and survival was found, suggesting a diverse polyclonal response may matter. The cohort was small and heterogeneous, with few patients having full blood and tumor sets and even fewer initial-recurrent tumor pairs. Higher estimated pretreatment TIL content predicted longer time to progression and overall survival after dendritic cell vaccination.

TCRB CDR3 regions were amplified from about 2 ug genomic DNA, or all available DNA if less, using the immunoSEQ assay. For multiplex PCR, 60 forward primers for TCR V beta segments and 13 reverse primers for J beta segments were used. To estimate reads per starting template, synthetic control templates were spiked into each sample at limiting dilution. Reads of 87 bp were generated by sequencing on the Illumina HiSeq System. The original methods were these. PCR and sequencing errors were removed by merging closely related sequences with a nearest neighbor algorithm. TCR overlap was defined as the percentage of unique tumor TCR beta sequences that were also found in the peripheral blood of the same patient. TCRdb stores this immuneACCESS table with in-frame sequences only. Part of the clones is absent; in the studies checked, under half of the shortfall reflects unresolved V genes, and no reason is known for the rest. V, J and clone size are taken as reported in that table, and D and trimming were inferred from the DNA itself. The sample yields about 82,000 clones; around nine tenths were counted once. The leading ten clones occupy approximately 2.9% of the sample.

The TCR was taken from a human donor with glioblastoma. The sequences come from blood, collected before dendritic cell vaccination.

The CDR3 corresponds to CASSLSREVYNEQFF. The nucleotide sequence is TGTGCCAGCAGCTTGTCGCGGGAGGTATACAATGAGCAGTTCTTC. The chain employs TRBV5-6 and TRBJ2-1; 8 bases in the junction line up with TRBD2. Including cysteine and phenylalanine, the CDR3 has 15 amino acids. The CDR3 DNA has 45 bases and is translated from base 1. CDR1 and CDR2 were assigned from the germline V gene as SGHDT and YYEEEE. V and J are trimmed by 1 base and 4 bases, and the gene matches miss 4 bases of the junction. Outside the CDR3, residues come from the reference TRBV5-6 and TRBJ2-1 proteins, so the full variable domain is: DAGVTQSPTHLIKTRGQQVTLRCSPKSGHDTVSWYQQALGQGPQFIFQYYEEEERQRGNFPDRFSGHQFPNYSSELNVNALLLGDSALYLCASSLSREVYNEQFFGPGTRLTVL.